These T cell receptor beta chains were read from a single sample in a study of T cells in Graves' hyperthyroidism and ophthalmopathy. TCRdb re-derived calls from the multiplex PCR reads in MiXCR, one entry per CDR3 protein. The repertoire includes about 570,000 distinct CDR3 sequences, roughly 46% of them detected once, and under 20% sits in the top ten. Sequenced material: peripheral blood or thyroid tissue (not recorded which). These TCRs come from an adult woman with Graves' disease, either hyperthyroidism or ophthalmopathy (not recorded which). CDR3s include the opening cysteine and the closing phenylalanine or tryptophan. The D gene is left open where the match is weak. Clone size appears in some rows only: once, few, many, or a class for an expanded clone.

clone_size j_call v_call d_call cdr3_aa cdr3_nt
few TRBJ1-1 TRBV29-1 - CSVLTAEAFF TGCAGCGTTTTGACGGCTGAAGCTTTCTTT
- TRBJ1-2 TRBV10-3 - CAIRGTDSYTF TGTGCCATCAGGGGGACGGATAGCTACACCTTC
many TRBJ1-1 TRBV6-6 TRBD1 CASKQGANTEAFF TGTGCCAGCAAGCAGGGGGCTAACACTGAAGCTTTCTTT
- TRBJ2-2 TRBV7-6 - CASSPGGGDAGELFF TGTGCCAGCAGCCCCGGTGGAGGGGACGCCGGGGAGCTGTTTTTT
- TRBJ1-5 TRBV2 TRBD1 CASQKGQGYGNQPQHF TGTGCCAGCCAAAAGGGACAGGGGTACGGCAATCAGCCCCAGCATTTT
- TRBJ2-1 TRBV15 TRBD2 CATSRESLLAGGHNEQFF TGTGCCACCAGCAGAGAGAGTCTCCTAGCGGGAGGGCACAATGAGCAGTTCTTC
- TRBJ2-5 TRBV25-1 - CASSEAGTGARGTQYF TGTGCCAGCAGTGAAGCCGGGACTGGAGCCCGGGGGACCCAGTACTTC
few TRBJ2-7 TRBV24-1 TRBD1 CATSESGQSSYEQYF TGTGCCACCAGTGAATCGGGACAGAGCTCCTACGAGCAGTACTTC
many TRBJ2-7 TRBV9 TRBD1 CASSVTGASYEQYF TGTGCCAGCAGCGTGACAGGGGCGTCCTACGAGCAGTACTTC
once TRBJ2-7 TRBV28 TRBD1 CASSFDGQGDEQYF TGTGCCAGCAGTTTCGATGGACAGGGAGACGAGCAGTACTTC
- TRBJ1-3 TRBV20-1 - CSASNGGVRNTIYF TGCAGTGCTAGTAACGGGGGAGTGAGAAACACCATATATTTT
- TRBJ2-7 TRBV2 TRBD1 CAKPGQVSYEQYF TGTGCCAAACCGGGACAGGTCTCCTACGAGCAGTACTTC
- TRBJ1-5 TRBV20-1 TRBD1 CSATQQGGSNQSQHF TGCAGTGCTACCCAACAGGGGGGCAGCAATCAGTCCCAGCATTTT